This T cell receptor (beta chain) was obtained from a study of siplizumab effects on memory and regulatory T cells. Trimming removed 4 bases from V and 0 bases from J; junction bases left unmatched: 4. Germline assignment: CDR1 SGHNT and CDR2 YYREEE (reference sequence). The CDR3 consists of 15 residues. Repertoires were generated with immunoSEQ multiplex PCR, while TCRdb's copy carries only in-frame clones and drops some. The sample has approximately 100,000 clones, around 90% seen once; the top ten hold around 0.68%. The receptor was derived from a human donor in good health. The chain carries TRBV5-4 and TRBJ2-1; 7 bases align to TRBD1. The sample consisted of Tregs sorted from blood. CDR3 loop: CASSADRSSYNEQFF. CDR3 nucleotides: TGTGCCAGCAGCGCGGACAGGTCCTCCTACAATGAGCAGTTCTTC.